This TCR beta chain stems from a study of response to subunit inactivated influenza vaccine. The CDR3 has 14 residues. Trimming removed 6 bases from V and 5 bases from J; junction bases left unmatched: 7. Study results and limitations: Researchers suggested that each seasonal influenza vaccination recruits few new T cells.

TCRdb passed the RT-PCR reads through MiXCR, listing each CDR3 protein once. The table records about 800,000 distinct CDR3 sequences, approximately 22% of them present only once. As concerns this clonotype: Its cognate antigen is unknown.

The sequencing used PBMCs from blood, collected 5 days after vaccination. V gene TRBV12-3 or TRBV12-4 combines with J gene TRBJ2-7; 10 positions match TRBD2. The sequence was obtained from a man between 45 and 60 years old who received an inactivated influenza vaccine. The CDR3, as DNA: TGTGCCAGCAGCCAGCTAGCGGGAGACCACGAGCAGTACTTC. Translating gives CASSQLAGDHEQYF.